This T cell receptor (beta chain) appears in the sequencing data of a study of T cells in Graves' hyperthyroidism and ophthalmopathy. As for the study in general: Blood from the periphery was taken at initial diagnosis, before any treatment. Study-wide results and caveats: Most thyroid clonotypes that were expanded above 0.001 also turned up in blood. With a median lead of 6.5 months before onset, the model predicted ophthalmopathy.

The PBMCs studied were ones that came from about 10 ml fresh peripheral blood. CDR3 length equals 15 residues. Per the germline V gene, CDR1 is SGHNT and CDR2 is YYREEE (reference sequence). The junction had 9 bases not matched to a gene; V was cut back by 3 bases and J by 5 bases. Amplification of TCR beta CDR3 regions used RNA as the template. The HTBI primer set drove a first-round RT-PCR of the TCR CDR3. TCRdb redid the calling of the multiplex PCR reads with MiXCR, one entry per CDR3 protein. Among 20,000 or so distinct CDR3 sequences listed, under 55% were seen once. Notes on this clonotype: The target antigen is unknown.

The origin of this receptor is a woman in her 40s with Graves' hyperthyroidism that later progressed to Graves' ophthalmopathy. Sequenced material: blood. The gene calls are TRBV5-4 and TRBJ1-2, with TRBD1 matching over 8 bases. CDR3 amino acids: CASSYLGQGRYGYTF. CDR3 coding DNA: TGTGCCAGCAGCTACCTAGGACAGGGACGATATGGCTACACCTTC.